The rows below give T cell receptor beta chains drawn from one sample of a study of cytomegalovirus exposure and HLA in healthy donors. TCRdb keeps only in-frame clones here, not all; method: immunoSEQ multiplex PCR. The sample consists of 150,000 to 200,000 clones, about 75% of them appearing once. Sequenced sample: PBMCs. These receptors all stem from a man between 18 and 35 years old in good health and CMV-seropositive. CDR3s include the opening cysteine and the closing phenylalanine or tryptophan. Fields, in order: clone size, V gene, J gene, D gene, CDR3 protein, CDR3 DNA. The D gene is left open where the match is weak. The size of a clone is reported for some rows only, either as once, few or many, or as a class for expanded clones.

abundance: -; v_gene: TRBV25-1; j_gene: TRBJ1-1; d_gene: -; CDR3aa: CATGGRRREAFF; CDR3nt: TGTGCCACGGGAGGGAGGAGACGAGAAGCTTTCTTT
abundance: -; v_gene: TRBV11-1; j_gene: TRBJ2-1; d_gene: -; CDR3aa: CASSPRFPGPLEQFF; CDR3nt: TGTGCCAGCAGCCCCAGATTTCCGGGTCCCCTTGAGCAGTTCTTC
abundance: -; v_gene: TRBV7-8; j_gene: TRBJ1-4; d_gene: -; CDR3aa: CASKTGSNEKLFF; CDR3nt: TGTGCCAGTAAGACAGGTTCTAATGAAAAACTGTTTTTT
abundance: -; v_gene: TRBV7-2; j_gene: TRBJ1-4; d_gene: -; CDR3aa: CASSYQTGVNEKLFF; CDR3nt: TGTGCCAGCAGCTACCAGACAGGAGTAAATGAAAAACTGTTTTTT
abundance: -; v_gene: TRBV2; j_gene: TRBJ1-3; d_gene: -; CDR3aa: CASTPGGTFTPGNTIYF; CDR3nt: TGTGCCAGCACCCCTGGGGGCACTTTCACTCCAGGAAACACCATATATTTT
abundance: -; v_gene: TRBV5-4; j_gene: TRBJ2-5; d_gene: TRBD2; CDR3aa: CASSLAERAGGHSYQETQYF; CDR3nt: TGTGCCAGCAGCTTGGCCGAAAGAGCGGGGGGTCATTCGTACCAAGAGACCCAGTACTTC
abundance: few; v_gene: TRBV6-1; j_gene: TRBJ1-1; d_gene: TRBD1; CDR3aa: CASSSTGGNTEAFF; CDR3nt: TGTGCCAGCAGCTCAACAGGGGGGAACACTGAAGCTTTCTTT
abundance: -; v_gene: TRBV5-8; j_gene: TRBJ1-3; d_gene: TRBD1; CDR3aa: CASSNRGLGNTIYF; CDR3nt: TGTGCCAGCAGCAACAGGGGGCTCGGAAACACCATATATTTT
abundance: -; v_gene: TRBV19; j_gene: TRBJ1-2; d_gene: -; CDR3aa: CASSISAANYGYTF; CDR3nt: TGTGCCAGTAGTATCTCAGCGGCTAACTATGGCTACACCTTC
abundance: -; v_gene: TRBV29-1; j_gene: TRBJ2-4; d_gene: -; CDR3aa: CSVEESSGNIQYF; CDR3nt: TGCAGCGTTGAGGAGAGTAGCGGAAACATTCAGTACTTC
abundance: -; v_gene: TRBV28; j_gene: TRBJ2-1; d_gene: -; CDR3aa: CASRLPGSNEQFF; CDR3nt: TGTGCCAGCCGCCTGCCCGGGAGCAATGAGCAGTTCTTC
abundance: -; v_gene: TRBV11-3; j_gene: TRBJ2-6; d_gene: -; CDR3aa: CASSLERAISSGANVLTF; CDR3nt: TGTGCCAGCAGCTTAGAGCGGGCCATAAGCTCTGGGGCCAACGTCCTGACTTTC
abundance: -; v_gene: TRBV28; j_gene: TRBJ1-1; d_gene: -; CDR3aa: CASSKRGGRGTEAFF; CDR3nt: TGTGCCAGCAGTAAAAGGGGGGGGCGAGGGACTGAAGCTTTCTTT
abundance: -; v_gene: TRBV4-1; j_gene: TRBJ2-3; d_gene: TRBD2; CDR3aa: CASRATSGKADTQYF; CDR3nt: TGCGCCAGCAGGGCTACTAGCGGGAAGGCAGATACGCAGTATTTT
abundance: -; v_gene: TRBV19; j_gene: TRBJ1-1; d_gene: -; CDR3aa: CASSPQAMYTEAFF; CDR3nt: TGTGCCAGTAGTCCTCAGGCTATGTACACTGAAGCTTTCTTT
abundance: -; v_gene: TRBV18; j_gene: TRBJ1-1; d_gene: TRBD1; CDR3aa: CASSPPTGGLTEAFF; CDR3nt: TGTGCCAGCTCACCACCGACAGGGGGGTTGACTGAAGCTTTCTTT
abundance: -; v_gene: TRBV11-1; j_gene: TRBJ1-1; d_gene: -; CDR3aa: CASSLAPRQVLFEAFF; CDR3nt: TGTGCCAGCAGCTTAGCGCCCCGACAGGTACTCTTTGAAGCTTTCTTT
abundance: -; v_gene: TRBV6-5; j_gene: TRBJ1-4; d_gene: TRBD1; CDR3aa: CASSDRGGEKLFF; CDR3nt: TGTGCCAGCAGTGACAGGGGTGGCGAAAAACTGTTTTTT
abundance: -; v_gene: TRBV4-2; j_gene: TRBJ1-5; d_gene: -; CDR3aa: CASSQEPLQPQHF; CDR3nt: TGTGCCAGCAGCCAAGAGCCGCTACAGCCCCAGCATTTT
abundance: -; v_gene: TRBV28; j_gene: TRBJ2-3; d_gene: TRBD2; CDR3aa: CASRPAAGGPDTDTQYF; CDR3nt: TGTGCCAGCAGGCCCGCAGCGGGGGGGCCGGACACAGATACGCAGTATTTT
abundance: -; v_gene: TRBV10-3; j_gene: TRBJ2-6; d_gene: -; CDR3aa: CAISNSIGANVLTF; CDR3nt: TGTGCCATCAGCAACAGTATTGGGGCCAACGTCCTGACTTTC
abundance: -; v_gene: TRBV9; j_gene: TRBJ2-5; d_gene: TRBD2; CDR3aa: CASSVAGLAGETQYF; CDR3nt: TGTGCCAGCAGCGTAGCTGGGCTAGCGGGGGAGACCCAGTACTTC
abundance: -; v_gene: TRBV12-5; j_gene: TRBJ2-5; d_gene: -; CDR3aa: CASGLRLGGLETQYF; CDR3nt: TGTGCTAGTGGATTACGATTGGGGGGGCTGGAGACCCAGTACTTC
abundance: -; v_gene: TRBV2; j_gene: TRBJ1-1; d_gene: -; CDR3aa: CASSEGGGTEAFF; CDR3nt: TGTGCCAGCAGTGAGGGCGGGGGCACTGAAGCTTTCTTT
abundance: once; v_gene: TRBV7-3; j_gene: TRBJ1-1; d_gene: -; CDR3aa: CASSLYRDTEAFF; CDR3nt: TGTGCCAGCAGCTTATACAGGGACACTGAAGCTTTCTTT
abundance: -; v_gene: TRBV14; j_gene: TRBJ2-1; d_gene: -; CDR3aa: CASSLTLGQEQFF; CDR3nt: TGTGCCAGCAGCCTTACACTGGGGCAAGAGCAGTTCTTC
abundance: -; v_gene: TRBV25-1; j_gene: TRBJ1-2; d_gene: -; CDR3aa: CASSPNQNYGYTF; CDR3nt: TGTGCCAGCAGCCCTAACCAAAACTATGGCTACACCTTC
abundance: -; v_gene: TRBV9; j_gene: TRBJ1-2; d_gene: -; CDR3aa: CASRGNYGYTF; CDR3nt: TGTGCCAGCCGGGGTAACTATGGCTACACCTTC
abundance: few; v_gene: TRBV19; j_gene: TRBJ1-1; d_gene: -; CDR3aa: CATSVGGLNTEAFF; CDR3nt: TGTGCCACCTCGGTGGGGGGGTTGAACACTGAAGCTTTCTTT
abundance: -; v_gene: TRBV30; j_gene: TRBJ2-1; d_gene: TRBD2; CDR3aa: CAWSVLRRTSVSYNEQFF; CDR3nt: TGTGCCTGGAGTGTACTAAGGAGGACTAGCGTATCCTACAATGAGCAGTTCTTC
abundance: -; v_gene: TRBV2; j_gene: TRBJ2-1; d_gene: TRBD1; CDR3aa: CASSKTGVAVGNEQFF; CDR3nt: TGTGCCAGCAGTAAGACAGGGGTGGCTGTGGGCAATGAGCAGTTCTTC
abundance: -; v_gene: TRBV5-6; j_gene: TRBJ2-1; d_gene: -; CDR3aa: CASSLVWDLYNEQFF; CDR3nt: TGTGCCAGCAGCTTGGTGTGGGACTTGTACAATGAGCAGTTCTTC
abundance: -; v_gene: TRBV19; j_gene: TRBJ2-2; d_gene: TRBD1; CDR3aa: CASTLGQGWTGELFF; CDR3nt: TGTGCCAGTACCCTGGGACAGGGGTGGACCGGGGAGCTGTTTTTT
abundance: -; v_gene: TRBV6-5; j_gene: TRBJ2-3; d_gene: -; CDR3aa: CASSFAYSTDTQYF; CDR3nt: TGTGCCAGCAGTTTCGCGTACAGCACAGATACGCAGTATTTT
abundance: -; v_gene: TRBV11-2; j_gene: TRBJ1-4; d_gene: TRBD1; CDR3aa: CASSLSTGTGGEKLFF; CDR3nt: TGTGCCAGCAGTCTCAGTACCGGGACAGGGGGTGAAAAACTGTTTTTT